The next 16 T cell receptor beta chains were all read from a single sample in a study of blood T cell repertoires in COVID-19. The table came from immunoSEQ multiplex PCR; TCRdb's copy has only in-frame clones and leaves some out. The data show around 200,000 clones, about 90% seen once. Sequencing was carried out using peripheral blood. The source of these receptors is a man aged 40-49 years with active or convalescent COVID-19.

The CDR3, as DNA: TGTGCCAGCAGCCTGGGGCAGGGGGCGAAAAGGGAGCTGTTTTTT. As protein: CASSLGQGAKRELFF. V is TRBV5-4 and J is TRBJ2-2; TRBD1 matches 8 bases. V lost 4 bases to trimming and J lost 9 bases; unmatched junction nucleotides: 11. CDR1 is SGHNT and CDR2 is YYREEE in the germline V gene (reference sequence). The CDR3 has 15 residues.

In regard to this clone: The same CDR3 is also encoded by other DNA sequences in this sample. CDR3 nucleotide sequence: TGTGCCAGCAGTTTGGGACAAAACTATGGCTACACCTTC. Translated: CASSLGQNYGYTF. This chain connects TRBV27 to TRBJ1-2, with a possible D match to TRBD1 (6 bases). V was cut by 3 bases and J by 2 bases, with 7 bases left in between. The CDR3 contains 13 residues. Germline loops: CDR1 MNHEY, CDR2 SMNVEV (reference sequence).

The chain combines TRBV7-9 with TRBJ2-7; D uncertain. The length of the CDR3 is 14 residues. In germline, CDR1 is SEHNR, CDR2 FQNEAQ (reference sequence). Trimming shortened V by 3 bases and J by 2 bases, and 11 bases separated the two germline ends. The CDR3 DNA reads as TGTGCCAGCAGCTTCCCGGGTACTACCTACGAGCAGTACTTC. This sequence encodes CASSFPGTTYEQYF.

V and J are TRBV11-2 and TRBJ2-7; tentative D call: TRBD1 (5 bases). This CDR3 region has 14 residues. The V and J ends lost 8 bases and 2 bases respectively, with 16 bases between them. Germline V gene sequence: CDR1 SGHAT, CDR2 FQNNGV. For the CDR3, the DNA is TGTGCCAGCCAAGACAGTTCATCCACCTACGAGCAGTACTTC. Translation: CASQDSSSTYEQYF.

The chain has TRBV7-9 and TRBJ2-3; the D gene is possibly TRBD2 (5 bases). Trimming shortened V by 0 bases and J by 3 bases, and 19 bases separated the two germline ends. Germline CDR1 SEHNR, CDR2 FQNEAQ (reference sequence). The CDR3 is 18 residues long. The CDR3 DNA follows: TGTGCCAGCAGCTTAGCGTACGGGGTTCTTGGAAGTACAGATACGCAGTATTTT. Translating gives CASSLAYGVLGSTDTQYF.

Notes on this clone: The identical CDR3 is also encoded by other nucleotide sequences in the sample. V usage is TRBV2 and J usage is TRBJ1-5, with 7 positions matching TRBD1. CDR3 size: 14 residues. V gave up 4 bases and J gave up 4 bases; unmatched junction bases: 4. Germline V gives CDR1 SNHLY, CDR2 FYNNEI. The CDR3 DNA is TGTGCCAGCAGTGGACAGGGTGGTAATCAGCCCCAGCATTTT. Protein: CASSGQGGNQPQHF.

V and J are TRBV7-2 and TRBJ2-3; D possibly corresponds to TRBD1 (6 bases). This CDR3 region has 15 residues. Germline V lookup: CDR1 SGHTA, CDR2 FQGNSA. V shed 2 bases and J shed 2 bases, with 11 bases lying between them. CDR3 residues: CASSLMWGPTDTQYF. CDR3 coding DNA: TGTGCCAGCAGCTTAATGTGGGGGCCCACAGATACGCAGTATTTT.

The chain carries TRBV10-3 and TRBJ2-1; 9 nucleotides line up with TRBD2. The J segment lost 8 bases and the V segment lost 3 bases, leaving 14 bases of the junction unmatched. The CDR3 has 17 amino acids. From germline, CDR1 is ENHRY and CDR2 SYGVKD. As DNA, the CDR3 is TGTGCCATCAGTGACCCTCCCGGACTAGCGACCTATCATGAGCAGTTCTTC. It specifies CAISDPPGLATYHEQFF.

The chain is built from TRBV15 and TRBJ2-7, with D possibly being TRBD1 (7 bases). Trimming removed 0 bases at V and 4 bases at J, with 13 bases between. This CDR3 has 15 residues. Germline loops: CDR1 LNHNV, CDR2 YYDKDF (reference sequence). CDR3 amino acids: CATSRDGGTVYEQYF. Written as DNA, the CDR3 is TGTGCCACCAGCAGAGATGGGGGGACAGTGTACGAGCAGTACTTC.

The J gene is TRBJ1-2, the V gene TRBV5-4; no definite D call. This CDR3 comprises 15 residues. The V and J ends lost 0 bases and 6 bases respectively, with 15 bases between them. The germline V gene has CDR1 SGHNT and CDR2 YYREEE (reference sequence). The CDR3 region is CASSLAGVGFNGYTF. The CDR3 DNA is TGTGCCAGCAGCTTGGCCGGGGTCGGGTTTAATGGCTACACCTTC.

CDR3 in amino acids: CASSPDRTSGGRGELFF. The CDR3 coding sequence is TGTGCCAGCAGCCCCGATCGGACTAGCGGGGGGCGCGGGGAGCTGTTTTTT. The chain is built from TRBV5-4 and TRBJ2-2, with 14 positions matching TRBD2. V trimming: 4 bases; J trimming: 7 bases; junction bases outside the gene matches: 9. Germline CDR1 is SGHNT and CDR2 is YYREEE (reference sequence). The CDR3 runs 17 residues.

The chain recombines TRBV29-1 with TRBJ1-4; 10 bases are a match to TRBD1. Germline V gene data show CDR1 as SQVTM and CDR2 as ANQGSEA. Trimming removed 4 bases from V and 4 bases from J; junction bases left unmatched: 6. The CDR3 sequence is 15 residues long. CDR3 in DNA: TGCAGCGTTGGGACGGGACAGGGGATTAATGAAAAACTGTTTTTT. Its protein is CSVGTGQGINEKLFF.

This clone came up once. V gene TRBV18 combines with J gene TRBJ1-1; a possible D gene is TRBD1 (6 bases). Deletions cut 3 bases from V and 5 bases from J, with 13 bases between. The CDR3 is 14 residues long. The germline V gene has CDR1 KGHSH and CDR2 LQKENI. The CDR3 DNA is TGTGCCAGCTCACCTACGACAGGAATTACTGAAGCTTTCTTT. Translating gives CASSPTTGITEAFF.

The gene calls are TRBV3-1 (or the pseudogene TRBV3-2) and TRBJ1-1; TRBD1 matches 7 bases. The junction had 10 bases not matched to a gene; V was cut back by 5 bases and J by 4 bases. The CDR3 is 15 amino acids. Germline CDR1 is LGHDT and CDR2 is YNNKEL (reference sequence). The CDR3 reads CASSSRGQGFTEAFF. In DNA, the CDR3 is TGTGCCAGCAGCTCTAGGGGGCAAGGGTTCACTGAAGCTTTCTTT.

The rearrangement joins TRBV14 to TRBJ1-2, with D perhaps matching TRBD1 (6 bases). Germline CDR1 reads SGHDN; CDR2 reads FVKESK. This CDR3 is built from 15 residues. The ends were cut back, 3 bases at V and 2 bases at J, with 13 bases in the middle. The CDR3 is CASSQVQGINYGYTF. CDR3 nucleotide sequence: TGTGCCAGCAGCCAGGTACAGGGAATCAACTATGGCTACACCTTC.

This chain uses TRBV15 with TRBJ2-7; no clear D. This CDR3 comprises 13 residues. The V end was cut by 0 bases, the J end by 2 bases, with 5 bases between. CDR1 and CDR2 (germline): LNHNV, YYDKDF (reference sequence). CDR3 amino acids: CATSRDLPYEQYF. The CDR3 nucleotides are TGTGCCACCAGCAGAGATCTACCCTACGAGCAGTACTTC.